This entry lists 4 T cell receptor beta chains sequenced from one sample in a study of vaccination and CD4 T cells after COVID-19. For these TCRs, the target antigens are not known. The treatment here: approximately 9-day PBMC culture with coronavirus spike peptide pools or control peptides (ViraFEST assay). At the Johns Hopkins FTIC core, DNA taken from cultured CD4+ T cells was sequenced by way of the Oncomine TCR Beta short-read assay. Using its own MiXCR run on the PCR reads, TCRdb lists one record per CDR3 protein. The profile covers some 10,000 distinct CDR3 sequences, with approximately 64% appearing a single time and 20% to 30% taken by the ten largest. The sequences come from CD4+ T cells from blood, cultured in vitro, collected before SARS-CoV-2 vaccination. The receptors shown here come from a human donor who had recovered from COVID-19.

This clonotype was picked up one time. The chain combines TRBV27 with TRBJ2-6; the D is unclear. Trimming stripped 2 bases from V and 2 bases from J, with 1 base between. Germline CDR1 MNHEY, CDR2 SMNVEV (reference sequence). The CDR3 is 13 amino acids. The CDR3 bases are TGTGCCAGCAGTTTAACTGGGGCCAACGTCCTGACTTTC. Encoded protein: CASSLTGANVLTF. The entire variable domain, with the rest obtained from reference TRBV27 and TRBJ2-6, is as follows: EAQVTQNPRYLITVTGKKLTVTCSQNMNHEYMSWYRQDPGLGLRQIYYSMNVEVTDKGDVPEGYKVSRKEKRNFPLILESPSPNQTSLYFCASSLTGANVLTFGAGSRLTVL.

V usage is TRBV5-1 and J usage is TRBJ2-7, with D perhaps being TRBD1 or TRBD2 (5 bases each). Deletions cut 4 bases from V and 4 bases from J, with 18 bases between. Germline V gene data show CDR1 as SGHRS and CDR2 as YFSETQ. The CDR3 has 15 amino acids. The CDR3, as DNA: TGCGCCAGCAGCCGGGACGCGCAGGCACATTACGAGCAGTACTTC. It encodes CASSRDAQAHYEQYF. The full variable domain, its missing parts supplied by reference TRBV5-1 and TRBJ2-7, is KAGVTQTPRYLIKTRGQQVTLSCSPISGHRSVSWYQQTPGQGLQFLFEYFSETQRNKGNFPGRFSGRQFSNSRSEMNVSTLELGDSALYLCASSRDAQAHYEQYFGPGTRLTVT.

The chain joins TRBV5-1 to TRBJ1-6; 7 nucleotides line up with TRBD1. V lost 4 bases and J lost 7; bases outside the gene matches: 11. CDR1 and CDR2 from the germline V gene are SGHRS and YFSETQ. The CDR3 is 16 amino acids. The CDR3 DNA reads as TGCGCCAGCAGCGCGGGGGACAGTTCCCTAAATTCACCCCTCCACTTT. Translated, it gives CASSAGDSSLNSPLHF. Full variable domain (rest looked up from reference TRBV5-1 and TRBJ1-6): KAGVTQTPRYLIKTRGQQVTLSCSPISGHRSVSWYQQTPGQGLQFLFEYFSETQRNKGNFPGRFSGRQFSNSRSEMNVSTLELGDSALYLCASSAGDSSLNSPLHFGNGTRLTVT.

This chain connects TRBV2 to TRBJ1-5; D not resolved. V was trimmed by 8 bases and J by 9 bases, leaving 17 bases between them. Germline CDR1 SNHLY, CDR2 FYNNEI. The CDR3 runs to 13 residues. As DNA, the CDR3 is TGTGCCAGCGCCGGTAGTATCACGGGGCCCCAGCATTTT. Its protein is CASAGSITGPQHF.